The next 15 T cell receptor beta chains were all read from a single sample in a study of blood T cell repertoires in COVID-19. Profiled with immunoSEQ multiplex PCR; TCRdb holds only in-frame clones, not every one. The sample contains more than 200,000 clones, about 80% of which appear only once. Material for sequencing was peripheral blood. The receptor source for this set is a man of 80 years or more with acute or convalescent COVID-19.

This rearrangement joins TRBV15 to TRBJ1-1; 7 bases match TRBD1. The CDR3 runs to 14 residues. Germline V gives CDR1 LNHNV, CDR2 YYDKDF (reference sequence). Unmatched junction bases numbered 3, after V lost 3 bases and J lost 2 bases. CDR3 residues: CATSSGQVNTEAFF. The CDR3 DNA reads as TGTGCCACCAGCAGCGGACAGGTCAACACTGAAGCTTTCTTT.

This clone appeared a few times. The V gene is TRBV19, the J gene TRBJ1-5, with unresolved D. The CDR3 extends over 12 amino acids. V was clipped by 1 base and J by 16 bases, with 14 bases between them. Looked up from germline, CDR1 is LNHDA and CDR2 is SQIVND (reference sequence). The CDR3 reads CASSIGPAGIHF. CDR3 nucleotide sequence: TGTGCCAGTAGTATAGGTCCGGCGGGGATACATTTT.

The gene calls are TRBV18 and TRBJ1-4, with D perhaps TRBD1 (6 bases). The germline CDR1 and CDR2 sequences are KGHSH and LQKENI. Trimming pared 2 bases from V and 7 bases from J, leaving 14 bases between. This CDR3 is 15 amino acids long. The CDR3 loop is CASSPGGAFGEKLFF. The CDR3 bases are TGTGCCAGCTCACCAGGGGGCGCCTTTGGTGAAAAACTGTTTTTT. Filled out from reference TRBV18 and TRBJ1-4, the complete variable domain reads NAGVMQNPRHLVRRRGQEARLRCSPMKGHSHVYWYRQLPEEGLKFMVYLQKENIIDESGMPKERFSAEFPKEGPSILRIQQVVRGDSAAYFCASSPGGAFGEKLFFGSGTQLSVL.

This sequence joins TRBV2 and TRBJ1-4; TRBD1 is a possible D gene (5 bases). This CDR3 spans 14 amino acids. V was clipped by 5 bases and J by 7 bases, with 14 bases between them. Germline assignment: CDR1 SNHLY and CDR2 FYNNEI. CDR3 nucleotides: TGTGCCAGCAGTTCTCAGGGAATAGGTGAAAAACTGTTTTTT. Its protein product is CASSSQGIGEKLFF.

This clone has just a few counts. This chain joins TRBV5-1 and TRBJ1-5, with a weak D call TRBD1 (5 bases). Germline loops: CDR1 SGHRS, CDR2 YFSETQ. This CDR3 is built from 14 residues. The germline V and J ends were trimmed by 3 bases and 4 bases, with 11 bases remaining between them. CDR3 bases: TGCGCCAGCAGCTACGGGGGAACTAATCAGCCCCAGCATTTT. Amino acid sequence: CASSYGGTNQPQHF.

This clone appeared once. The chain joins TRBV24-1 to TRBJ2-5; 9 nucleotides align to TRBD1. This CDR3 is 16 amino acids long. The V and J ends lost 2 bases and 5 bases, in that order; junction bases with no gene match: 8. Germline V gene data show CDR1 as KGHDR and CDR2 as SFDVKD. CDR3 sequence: CATSDSGTGMRETQYF. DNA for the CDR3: TGTGCCACCAGTGATTCCGGGACAGGGATGAGGGAGACCCAGTACTTC.

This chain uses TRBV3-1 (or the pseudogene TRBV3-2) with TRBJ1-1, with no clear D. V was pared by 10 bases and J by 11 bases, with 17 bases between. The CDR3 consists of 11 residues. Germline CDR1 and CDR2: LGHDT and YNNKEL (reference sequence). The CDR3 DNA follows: TGTGCCACCCGAGGAGGCGACGGGGCTTTCTTT. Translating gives CATRGGDGAFF.

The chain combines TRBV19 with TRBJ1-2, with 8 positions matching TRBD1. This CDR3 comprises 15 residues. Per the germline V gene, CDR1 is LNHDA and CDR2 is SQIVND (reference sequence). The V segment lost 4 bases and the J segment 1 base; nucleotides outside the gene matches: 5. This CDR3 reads CASSTTGASNYGYTF. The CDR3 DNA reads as TGTGCCAGTAGTACGACAGGGGCCAGTAACTATGGCTACACCTTC.

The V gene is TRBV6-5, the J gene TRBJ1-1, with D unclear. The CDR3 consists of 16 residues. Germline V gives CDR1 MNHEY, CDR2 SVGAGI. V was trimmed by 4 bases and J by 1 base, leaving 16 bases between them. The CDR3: CASSSPRSSGNTEAFF. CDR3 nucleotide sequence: TGTGCCAGCAGTTCCCCCCGATCGTCGGGGAACACTGAAGCTTTCTTT.

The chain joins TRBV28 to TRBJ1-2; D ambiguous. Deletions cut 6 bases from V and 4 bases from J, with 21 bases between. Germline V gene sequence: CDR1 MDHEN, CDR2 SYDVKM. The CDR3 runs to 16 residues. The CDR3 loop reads CASRVLGPGSLYGYTF. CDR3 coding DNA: TGTGCCAGCAGAGTTTTAGGACCGGGGAGTCTCTATGGCTACACCTTC.

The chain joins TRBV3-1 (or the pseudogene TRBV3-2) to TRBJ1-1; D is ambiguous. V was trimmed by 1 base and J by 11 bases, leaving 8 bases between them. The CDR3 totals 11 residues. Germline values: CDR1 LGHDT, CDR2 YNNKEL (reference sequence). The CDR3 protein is CASSQGQIAFF. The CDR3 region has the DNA TGTGCCAGCAGCCAAGGGCAGATTGCTTTCTTT.

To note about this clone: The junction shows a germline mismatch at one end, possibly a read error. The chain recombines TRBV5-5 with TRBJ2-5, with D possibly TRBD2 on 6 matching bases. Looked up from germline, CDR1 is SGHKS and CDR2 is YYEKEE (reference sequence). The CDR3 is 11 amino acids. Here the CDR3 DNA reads TGTGCCAGCAGCCCGGGGGACGGGGGTAACTTC. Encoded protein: CASSPGDGGNF.

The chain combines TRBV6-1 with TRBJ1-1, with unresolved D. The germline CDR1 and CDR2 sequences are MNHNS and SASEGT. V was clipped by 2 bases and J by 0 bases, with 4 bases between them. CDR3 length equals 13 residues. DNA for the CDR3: TGTGCCAGCAGTGAACAGTTGAACACTGAAGCTTTCTTT. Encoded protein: CASSEQLNTEAFF.

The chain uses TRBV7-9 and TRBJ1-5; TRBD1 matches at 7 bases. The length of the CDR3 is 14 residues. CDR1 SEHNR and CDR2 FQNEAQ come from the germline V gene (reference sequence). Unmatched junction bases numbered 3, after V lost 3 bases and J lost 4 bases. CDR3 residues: CASSLGQLNQPQHF. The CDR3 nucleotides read TGTGCCAGCAGCTTGGGACAGTTGAATCAGCCCCAGCATTTT.

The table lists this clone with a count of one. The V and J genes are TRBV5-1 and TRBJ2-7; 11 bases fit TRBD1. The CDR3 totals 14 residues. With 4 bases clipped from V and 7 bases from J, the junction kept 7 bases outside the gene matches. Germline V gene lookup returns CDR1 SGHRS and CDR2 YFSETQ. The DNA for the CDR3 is TGCGCCAGCAGCCCCCGGACAGGGGGCAGTGAGCAGTACTTC. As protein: CASSPRTGGSEQYF.